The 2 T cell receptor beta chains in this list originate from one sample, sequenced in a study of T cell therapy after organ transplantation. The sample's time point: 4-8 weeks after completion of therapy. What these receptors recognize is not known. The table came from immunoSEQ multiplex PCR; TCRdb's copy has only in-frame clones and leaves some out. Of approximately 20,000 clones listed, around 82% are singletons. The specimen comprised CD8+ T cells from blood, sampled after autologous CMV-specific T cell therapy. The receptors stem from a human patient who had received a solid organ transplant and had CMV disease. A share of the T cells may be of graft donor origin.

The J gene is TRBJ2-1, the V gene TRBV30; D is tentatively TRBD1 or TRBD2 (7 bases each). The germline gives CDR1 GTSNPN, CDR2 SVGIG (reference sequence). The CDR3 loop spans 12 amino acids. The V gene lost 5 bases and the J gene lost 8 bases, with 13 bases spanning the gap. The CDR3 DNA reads TGTGCCTGGGCGCCAGGGGGGGATGAGCAGTTCTTC. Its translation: CAWAPGGDEQFF.

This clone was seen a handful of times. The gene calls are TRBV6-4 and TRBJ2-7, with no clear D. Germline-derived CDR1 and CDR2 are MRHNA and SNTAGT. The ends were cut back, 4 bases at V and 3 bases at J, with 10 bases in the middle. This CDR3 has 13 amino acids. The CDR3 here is CASSAGASYEQYF. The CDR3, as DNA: TGTGCCAGCAGTGCCGGCGCCAGCTACGAGCAGTACTTC.